The T cell receptor beta chain under discussion was sequenced for a study of T-cell memory formation after mild COVID-19. Notes on the study in general: Clones that contracted clustered mainly in CM and EM if CD4+ and in EMRA if CD8+. Balance between CD4 and CD8 was seen in clones contracting day 15 to 85, and a CD4+ lean was seen in later expanders.

This clonotype has just a few counts. Its antigen is undetermined. In TCRdb, the 5' RACE reads were re-called with MiXCR into one record per CDR3 protein. Among around 470,000 distinct CDR3 sequences listed, about 20% were seen once. The CDR3 covers 11 residues. The germline CDR1 and CDR2 sequences are MNHEY and SVGEGT. V lost 2 bases and J lost 6, with 5 bases in between. Sequenced input: PBMCs or a T cell subset sorted from them (not recorded which). The clonotype originates from an adult woman who had mild COVID-19 (a few samples of this study predate the infection). Cell type and time point are not known. The V and J genes are TRBV6-2 or TRBV6-3 and TRBJ2-7; no firm D call. CDR3 nucleotides: TGTGCCAGCAGTTACACAGTCGAGCAGTACTTC. Residues: CASSYTVEQYF.